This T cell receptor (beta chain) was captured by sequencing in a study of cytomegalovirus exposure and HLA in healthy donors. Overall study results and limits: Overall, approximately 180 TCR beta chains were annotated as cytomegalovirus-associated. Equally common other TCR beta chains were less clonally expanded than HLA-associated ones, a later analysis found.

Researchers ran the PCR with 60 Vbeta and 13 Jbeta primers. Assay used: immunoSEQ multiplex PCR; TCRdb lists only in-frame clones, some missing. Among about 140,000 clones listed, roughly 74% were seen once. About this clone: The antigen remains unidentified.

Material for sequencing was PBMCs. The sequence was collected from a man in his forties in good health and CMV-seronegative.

CDR3 DNA sequence: TGTGCCAGCAGCGTAGAGGCCTGGCAGGACACTGAAGCTTTCTTT. This sequence encodes CASSVEAWQDTEAFF. The rearrangement links TRBV9 to TRBJ1-1; D uncertain. The CDR3 is 15 amino acids. V lost 0 bases, J lost 3 bases, and 12 bases lay in between. The germline V gene encodes CDR1 SGDLS and CDR2 YYNGEE. The full variable domain, rest sourced from reference TRBV9 and TRBJ1-1, is DSGVTQTPKHLITATGQRVTLRCSPRSGDLSVYWYQQSLDQGLQFLIQYYNGEERAKGNILERFSAQQFPDLHSELNLSSLELGDSALYFCASSVEAWQDTEAFFGQGTRLTVV.